This entry features one T cell receptor beta chain sequence. V shed 3 bases, J shed 4 bases, and the junction held 6 bases outside the gene matches. Germline V gene sequence: CDR1 SEHNR, CDR2 FQNEAQ (reference sequence). The CDR3 is 15 amino acids. The data were obtained in a study of blood T cell repertoires in COVID-19. Generated by immunoSEQ multiplex PCR, the TCRdb table keeps only in-frame clones and is missing some. The repertoire includes 150,000 to 200,000 clones, roughly four fifths of them detected once, and around 8% sits in the top ten. One Seattle source followed patients from active infection through their disease course.

The specimen was peripheral blood. The V call is TRBV7-9, the J call TRBJ2-1; TRBD1 matches 7 bases. The sequence derives from a woman in her seventies with COVID-19, enrolled during active disease. CDR3 in DNA: TGTGCCAGCAGCTTTCAGGGGGTTTTATACAATGAGCAGTTCTTC. It yields the protein CASSFQGVLYNEQFF.